What follows are 30 T cell receptor beta chains derived from one specimen sequenced in a study of blood T cell repertoires in COVID-19. Produced via immunoSEQ multiplex PCR; TCRdb's table is partial and in-frame only. The sample shows some 70,000 clones, roughly 82% of them seen only once. The sample taken for sequencing was peripheral blood. The receptors derive from a man aged 55 to 70 with acute or convalescent COVID-19.

This chain uses TRBV18 with TRBJ1-1, with D maybe TRBD1 (5 bases). Per the germline V gene, CDR1 is KGHSH and CDR2 is LQKENI. CDR3 length: 15 amino acids. The V end lost 2 bases, the J end lost 6 bases, and 16 bases lay between the germline ends. Here the CDR3 DNA reads TGTGCCAGCTCACCATCGGCAGGGCGCCTCGCTGAAGCTTTCTTT. Translating gives CASSPSAGRLAEAFF.

This rearrangement joins TRBV11-2 to TRBJ1-1; D gene ambiguous. The V end lost 6 bases, the J end lost 2 bases, and 13 bases lay between the germline ends. Germline lookup yields CDR1 SGHAT and CDR2 FQNNGV. The CDR3 has 14 amino acids. As DNA, the CDR3 is TGTGCCAGCAGATTGCGACAAATTAACACTGAAGCTTTCTTT. The encoded protein is CASRLRQINTEAFF.

The chain is built from TRBV19 and TRBJ1-1; 8 bases are shared with TRBD1. CDR1 is LNHDA and CDR2 is SQIVND in the germline V gene (reference sequence). This CDR3 is 14 amino acids long. The J segment lost 3 bases and the V segment lost 6 bases, leaving 6 bases of the junction unmatched. The CDR3 DNA reads as TGTGCCAGTAGCCCCAGACAGGGGTACACTGAAGCTTTCTTT. Protein sequence: CASSPRQGYTEAFF.

The chain carries TRBV2 and TRBJ2-2; no reliable D call. Deletions cut 7 bases from V and 1 base from J, with 10 bases between. The germline V gene has CDR1 SNHLY and CDR2 FYNNEI. This CDR3 spans 14 amino acids. The CDR3 bases are TGTGCCAGCATACCGCAGATGAACACCGGGGAGCTGTTTTTT. Protein: CASIPQMNTGELFF.

This clone was counted a few times. Additional DNA sequences in this sample encode the identical CDR3. V gene TRBV19 combines with J gene TRBJ1-4; weak D call: TRBD1 (5 bases). Germline V lookup: CDR1 LNHDA, CDR2 SQIVND (reference sequence). The CDR3 consists of 14 residues. V was pared by 5 bases and J by 5 bases, with 12 bases between. This CDR3 reads CASSSGTDNEKLFF. In nucleotides, the CDR3 is TGTGCCAGTAGTTCCGGGACTGACAATGAAAAACTGTTTTTT.

V usage is TRBV3-1 (or the pseudogene TRBV3-2) and J usage is TRBJ1-5; 8 bases agree with TRBD1. Trimming removed 1 base from V and 6 bases from J; junction bases left unmatched: 2. Germline CDR1 is LGHDT and CDR2 is YNNKEL (reference sequence). The CDR3 length is 14 residues. The CDR3 loop reads CASSQVQGGQPQHF. Written as DNA, the CDR3 is TGTGCCAGCAGCCAAGTACAGGGGGGTCAGCCCCAGCATTTT.

The V and J genes are TRBV29-1 and TRBJ1-5, with 10 bases aligning to TRBD1. J was trimmed by 3 bases and V by 6 bases; bases with no gene match: 5. Germline V gives CDR1 SQVTM, CDR2 ANQGSEA. The CDR3 is 14 amino acids. CDR3 residues: CSVSGTGVNQPQHF. CDR3 nucleotide sequence: TGCAGCGTCTCCGGGACAGGGGTCAATCAGCCCCAGCATTTT.

This clone is a singleton in its sample. J is TRBJ1-5 and V is TRBV6-2 or TRBV6-3, with 7 bases aligning to TRBD1. The junction had 8 bases not matched to a gene; V was cut back by 5 bases and J by 7 bases. The CDR3 totals 14 residues. The germline V gene has CDR1 MNHEY and CDR2 SVGEGT. The CDR3 bases are TGTGCCAGCAGTGATCCACAGGGGTGGCAGCCCCAGCATTTT. Translated: CASSDPQGWQPQHF.

V gene TRBV18 combines with J gene TRBJ2-2, with TRBD2 identical over 14 bases. V dropped 0 bases and J dropped 2; count of bases not matched to a gene: 2. The CDR3 has 18 residues. Germline V CDR1 and CDR2: KGHSH, LQKENI. This CDR3 is CASSPPGLAGANTGELFF. In nucleotides, the CDR3 is TGTGCCAGCTCACCACCGGGACTAGCGGGGGCCAACACCGGGGAGCTGTTTTTT.

J is TRBJ1-5 and V is TRBV7-2, with D possibly TRBD1 on 6 matching bases. This CDR3 contains 16 residues. Germline loops: CDR1 SGHTA, CDR2 FQGNSA. The ends were cut back, 5 bases at V and 4 bases at J, with 18 bases in the middle. The CDR3 DNA sequence: TGTGCCAGCAGCCTATTAGGGGGGGGCGCAAATCAGCCCCAGCATTTT. Its translation: CASSLLGGGANQPQHF.

The chain couples TRBV3-1 (or the pseudogene TRBV3-2) to TRBJ1-2, with D hard to call. From germline, CDR1 is LGHDT and CDR2 YNNKEL (reference sequence). The CDR3 consists of 16 residues. V shed 3 bases and J shed 1 base, with 15 bases lying between them. The CDR3 nucleotides read TGTGCCAGCAGCCATGTAGATTTTAAAGATAACTATGGCTACACCTTC. It specifies CASSHVDFKDNYGYTF.

The chain couples TRBV6-2 or TRBV6-3 to TRBJ1-2; 7 positions match TRBD1. The CDR3 covers 17 residues. Trimming took 6 bases from V and 0 from J; bases not matched to a gene: 13. In germline, CDR1 is MNHEY, CDR2 SVGEGT. CDR3: CASSRGQVHRANYGYTF. CDR3 DNA sequence: TGTGCCAGCAGCCGCGGACAGGTGCACAGAGCTAACTATGGCTACACCTTC.

This chain links TRBV29-1 with TRBJ2-7; 12 bases fit TRBD2. The CDR3 extends over 15 amino acids. V gave up 1 base and J gave up 3 bases; unmatched junction bases: 4. The germline CDR1 and CDR2 sequences are SQVTM and ANQGSEA. In DNA, the CDR3 is TGCAGCGTTGAAGGGACTAGCGGGACGTTCTACGAGCAGTACTTC. It specifies CSVEGTSGTFYEQYF.

This clone was seen once. The V gene is TRBV7-2, the J gene TRBJ2-2; TRBD1 matches 12 bases. There are 17 residues in the CDR3. Germline V gives CDR1 SGHTA, CDR2 FQGNSA. With V trimmed by 5 bases and J by 0 bases, 4 bases remained unmatched. CDR3 loop: CASSAGQGASNTGELFF. CDR3 DNA: TGTGCCAGCAGCGCGGGACAGGGGGCCTCGAACACCGGGGAGCTGTTTTTT.

The chain recombines TRBV6-5 with TRBJ1-3, with a possible D match to TRBD1 (5 bases). In germline, CDR1 is MNHEY, CDR2 SVGAGI. The ends were cut back, 5 bases at V and 3 bases at J, with 14 bases in the middle. This CDR3 contains 15 residues. The CDR3 region is CASSRILRDGNTIYF. In nucleotides, the CDR3 is TGTGCCAGCAGTCGAATACTCAGGGATGGAAACACCATATATTTT.

The count of this clone is one. V gene TRBV6-6 combines with J gene TRBJ1-5, with 7 bases matching TRBD1. The J segment lost 0 bases and the V segment lost 5 bases, leaving 7 bases of the junction unmatched. The CDR3 sequence is 16 residues long. From germline, CDR1 is MNHNY and CDR2 SVGAGI (reference sequence). The CDR3 sequence: CASSRDGTDSNQPQHF. DNA for the CDR3: TGTGCCAGCAGTCGAGATGGGACAGATAGCAATCAGCCCCAGCATTTT.

V and J are TRBV2 and TRBJ1-1, with 9 bases lining up with TRBD1. Per germline, CDR1 SNHLY and CDR2 FYNNEI. This CDR3 spans 14 amino acids. Trimming took 7 bases from V and 0 from J; bases not matched to a gene: 3. The CDR3 DNA is TGTGCCAGCACCCGGGACAGGGTGAACACTGAAGCTTTCTTT. Residues: CASTRDRVNTEAFF.

The J gene is TRBJ2-7, the V gene TRBV27; TRBD2 aligns across 8 bases. CDR1 and CDR2 (germline): MNHEY, SMNVEV (reference sequence). The length of the CDR3 is 18 residues. Trimming took 5 bases from V and 0 from J; bases not matched to a gene: 15. DNA of the CDR3: TGTGCCAGCAGTCCGCATCCCCCAGTCAGCGGGAGCTCCTACGAGCAGTACTTC. It encodes CASSPHPPVSGSSYEQYF.

This clone was seen a few times. The genes are TRBV6-2 or TRBV6-3 and TRBJ1-2; TRBD1 matches 10 bases. Germline CDR1 MNHEY, CDR2 SVGEGT. This CDR3 spans 18 amino acids. V shed 6 bases and J 2 bases; nucleotides not matched to a gene: 15. The CDR3 DNA sequence: TGTGCCAGCAGCCACCCCCGGGACAGGGGAATCAAAAACTATGGCTACACCTTC. Protein sequence: CASSHPRDRGIKNYGYTF.

Comments on this clone: The CDR3 carries no conserved terminal phenylalanine or tryptophan, so it likely arises from a read error. Because the CDR3's place on the DNA is in doubt, the DNA is left out and the CDR3 is given as listed by TCRdb. This chain joins TRBV6-5 and TRBJ1-4; no DNA check was done on the table's D call, TRBD1. The CDR3 spans 12 residues, counting both ends. Germline V gene lookup returns CDR1 MNHEY and CDR2 SVGAGI. CDR3: CASSYGVSRGFL.

This sequence joins TRBV28 and TRBJ2-5, with D unclear. The germline V gene encodes CDR1 MDHEN and CDR2 SYDVKM. Trimming stripped 2 bases from V and 2 bases from J, with 12 bases between. The CDR3 extends over 15 amino acids. CDR3 nucleotides: TGTGCCAGCAGTTTAGTCACAGTGGGTCAAGAGACCCAGTACTTC. Protein sequence: CASSLVTVGQETQYF.

V is TRBV23-1 and J is TRBJ2-7, with D maybe TRBD2 (6 bases). TRBV23-1 is treated as an ORF (open reading frame) with a function not yet certain. CDR3 length: 16 residues. The V end was cut by 0 bases, the J end by 3 bases, with 15 bases between. The CDR3 nucleotides are TGCGCCAGCAGTCAATCACGGACGTCGGGGGTCTACGAGCAGTACGTC. As protein: CASSQSRTSGVYEQYV.

The rearrangement uses TRBV4-1 and TRBJ2-2, with 11 nucleotides matching TRBD1. Germline V gene lookup returns CDR1 MGHRA and CDR2 YSYEKL. This CDR3 has 16 amino acids. Germline trimming cut 4 bases from V and 5 bases from J; bases unmatched to any gene: 6. For the CDR3, the DNA is TGCGCCAGCAGCCCTCGGACAGGGGGCGTTACCGGGGAGCTGTTTTTT. Protein product: CASSPRTGGVTGELFF.

The rearrangement uses TRBV29-1 and TRBJ2-1; perhaps TRBD1 as D (6 bases). CDR3 length: 13 amino acids. Trimming pared 7 bases from V and 1 base from J, leaving 11 bases between. CDR1 and CDR2 from the germline V gene are SQVTM and ANQGSEA. DNA of the CDR3: TGCAGCGCCCTACAGGGTTCCTACAATGAGCAGTTCTTC. It yields the protein CSALQGSYNEQFF.

The J gene is TRBJ1-3, the V gene TRBV7-9; no clear D gene. CDR1 and CDR2 from the germline V gene are SEHNR and FQNEAQ (reference sequence). The germline V and J ends were trimmed by 1 base and 9 bases, with 7 bases remaining between them. The CDR3 extends over 12 amino acids. The CDR3 bases are TGTGCCAGCAGCTTAGAGTCGGGCACCATATATTTT. It is translated as CASSLESGTIYF.

J is TRBJ2-5 and V is TRBV15, with 9 bases that match TRBD2. CDR3 length: 15 residues. V lost 9 bases, J lost 3 bases, and 11 bases stayed unmatched. CDR1 and CDR2 from the germline V gene are LNHNV and YYDKDF (reference sequence). CDR3 sequence: CATSGRLRGKETQYF. The CDR3 nucleotides read TGTGCCACAAGCGGGAGGTTGCGGGGGAAAGAGACCCAGTACTTC.

This clone was found once. The genes are TRBV5-1 and TRBJ2-3; no definite D call. V lost 3 bases and J 1 base, leaving 6 bases between the germline ends. The CDR3 is 13 amino acids. Looked up from germline, CDR1 is SGHRS and CDR2 is YFSETQ. CDR3 in DNA: TGCGCCAGCAGCTCCCGTGGCACAGATACGCAGTATTTT. Its translation: CASSSRGTDTQYF.

The chain carries TRBV4-3 and TRBJ2-3; possible D gene TRBD1, 5 bases. This CDR3 is built from 15 residues. Per the germline V gene, CDR1 is LGHNA and CDR2 is YSLEER. Between the trimmed V and J ends, which lost 0 bases and 2 bases, there was a span of 9 bases. The CDR3 here is CASSQEPRATDTQYF. In DNA, the CDR3 is TGCGCCAGCAGCCAAGAACCCAGGGCCACAGATACGCAGTATTTT.

This clone was found a few times. The chain employs TRBV15 and TRBJ1-4; 8 bases fit TRBD1. Germline CDR1 reads LNHNV; CDR2 reads YYDKDF (reference sequence). V dropped 3 bases and J dropped 4; count of bases not matched to a gene: 4. The CDR3 runs 15 residues. As DNA, the CDR3 is TGTGCCACCAGCAGTAGGACAGGGTTTAATGAAAAACTGTTTTTT. It encodes CATSSRTGFNEKLFF.

The CDR3 protein is CASSLDSGGRYEQYF. The CDR3 DNA reads TGTGCCAGCAGCTTAGATTCAGGGGGCAGGTACGAGCAGTACTTC. The V gene is TRBV11-2, the J gene TRBJ2-7; 8 bases are shared with TRBD1. V was pared by 0 bases and J by 4 bases, with 5 bases of the junction left unmatched. The CDR3 extends over 15 amino acids. The germline gives CDR1 SGHAT, CDR2 FQNNGV.